These T cell receptor beta chains were read from a single sample in a study of blood T cells in healthy people across ages. Using its own MiXCR run on the 5' RACE reads, TCRdb lists one record per CDR3 protein. The data contain approximately 670,000 distinct CDR3 sequences, 40% to 45% of them seen just once; the ten biggest clones take up 25% to 35%. The specimen sequenced was blood. These receptors were collected from a man older than 75 in good health. Both conserved end residues are part of each CDR3. Each record gives: D gene, J gene, clone size, V gene, CDR3 DNA, CDR3 protein. The D gene is left open where the match is weak. Clone size is given for some rows only: seen once, a few or many times, or a class if the clone is expanded.

NA | TRBJ1-2 | few | TRBV12-5 | TGTGCTAGTGGTTTGACCAGGGCTGACGGGGGCTACACCTTC | CASGLTRADGGYTF
TRBD2 | TRBJ2-5 | few | TRBV7-3 | TGTGCCAGCAGCAATATAGCGGGAGTGGAGACCCAGTACTTC | CASSNIAGVETQYF
TRBD2 | TRBJ2-3 | NA | TRBV20-1 | TGCAGTGCTAGGGGGGGGGACCCTGCGGAAGGGACGCAGTATTTT | CSARGGDPAEGTQYF
NA | TRBJ2-3 | NA | TRBV7-2 | TGTGCCAGCAGCGTGCTCTGGCGGAAGGCAGATGCGCAGTATTTT | CASSVLWRKADAQYF
TRBD1 | TRBJ2-7 | NA | TRBV27 | TGTGCCAGCAGTTTGGGACAGGGGACCTCCTACAATGAGCAGTACTTC | CASSLGQGTSYNEQYF
TRBD1 | TRBJ1-2 | NA | TRBV12-3/TRBV12-4 | TGTGCCAGCAGTTCCCCGGACAGGGGCCTCTATGGCTACACCTTC | CASSSPDRGLYGYTF
NA | TRBJ2-5 | few | TRBV18 | TGTGCCAGCTCACCGAGAGCGGGGACAACTGGGGAGCAGTACTTC | CASSPRAGTTGEQYF
NA | TRBJ2-1 | few | TRBV12-3/TRBV12-4 | TGTGCCAGCAGTCGACAGGTAGCCAATGAGCAGTTCTTC | CASSRQVANEQFF
NA | TRBJ2-3 | NA | TRBV20-1 | TGCAGTGCTAGAGAGGGGCTGAGCACAGATACGCAGTATTTT | CSAREGLSTDTQYF
NA | TRBJ1-3 | NA | TRBV5-8 | TGTGCCAGCAGCTGGCAACAGGTTTTATCTGGAAACACCATATATTTT | CASSWQQVLSGNTIYF
TRBD1 | TRBJ2-3 | NA | TRBV3-1 | TGTGCCAGCAGCCTCGAGAGGGGGCCGGCAGATACGCAGTATTTT | CASSLERGPADTQYF
NA | TRBJ2-5 | few | TRBV4-3 | TGCGCCAGCAGCCAAGAACCAGGGGCGGAGACCCAGTACTTC | CASSQEPGAETQYF
NA | TRBJ2-7 | NA | TRBV12-3/TRBV12-4 | TGTGCCAGCAGGATATTCGACAGCTCCTACGAGCAGTACTTC | CASRIFDSSYEQYF
NA | TRBJ2-7 | NA | TRBV30 | TGTGCCTGGAGTCGGGTAACCTACGAGCAGTACTTC | CAWSRVTYEQYF
NA | TRBJ2-3 | NA | TRBV29-1 | TGCAGCGTTCGGACTGCAGATACGCAGTATTTT | CSVRTADTQYF
NA | TRBJ2-5 | NA | TRBV5-1 | TGCGCCAGCAACCGGATGGGGGAAGAGACCCAGTACTTC | CASNRMGEETQYF
TRBD2 | TRBJ2-3 | NA | TRBV7-2 | TGTGCCAGCAGCTTCTCACCGAGTGGGGAGGGAGGGCCGATAGATACGCAGTATTTT | CASSFSPSGEGGPIDTQYF
NA | TRBJ2-4 | few | TRBV27 | TGTGCCAGCAGTTTAAGGGGCCAGAGCGTGCAGTACTTC | CASSLRGQSVQYF
NA | TRBJ2-7 | few | TRBV11-3 | TGTGCCAGCAGCTCCAAACCTTCCGACAGGTCGAACTACGAGCAGTACTTC | CASSSKPSDRSNYEQYF
TRBD1 | TRBJ1-4 | few | TRBV20-1 | TGCAGTGCTAGCCACAGGGGACGGACAACTAATGAAAAACTGTTTTTT | CSASHRGRTTNEKLFF
TRBD1 | TRBJ2-5 | NA | TRBV20-1 | TGCAGTGCTAGTTTGGGGACAGGGGGCCGAGAGACCCAGTACTTC | CSASLGTGGRETQYF
NA | TRBJ2-5 | NA | TRBV6-5 | TGTGCCAGCAGGTTAGTGGCCCAAGAGACCCAGTACTTC | CASRLVAQETQYF
NA | TRBJ1-4 | NA | TRBV27 | TGTGCCAGCACCGCCGGGATTACAACTAATGAAAAACTGTTTTTT | CASTAGITTNEKLFF
NA | TRBJ1-6 | few | TRBV5-1 | TGCGCCAGCAGCTCGGACGGAAATAATTCACCCCTCCACTTT | CASSSDGNNSPLHF
NA | TRBJ2-2 | NA | TRBV7-9 | TGTGCCAGCAGCTTAGCGTCCAGCACCGGGGAGCTGTTTTTT | CASSLASSTGELFF
TRBD1 | TRBJ2-7 | NA | TRBV6-5 | TGTGCCGGCAGCCGTCGACAGGGCACGGGCTACGAGCAGTACTTC | CAGSRRQGTGYEQYF
NA | TRBJ1-1 | NA | TRBV2 | TGTGCCAGCAGTGGGGGGGGAGGGAGCAGCACTGAAGCTTTCTTT | CASSGGGGSSTEAFF
NA | TRBJ2-1 | many | TRBV7-9 | TGTGCCAGCAGCTTAGCATCCTACAATGAGCAGTTCTTC | CASSLASYNEQFF
NA | TRBJ1-1 | NA | TRBV20-1 | TGCAGTGCTTGGATTAGCACTGAAGCTTTCTTT | CSAWISTEAFF
NA | TRBJ2-3 | NA | TRBV27 | TGTGCCAGCAGTACACAGGACGTTCGGGATACGCAGTATTTT | CASSTQDVRDTQYF
NA | TRBJ1-1 | NA | TRBV25-1 | TGTGCCAGCAGTGAATGGAAGGGGCAAGGCACTGAAGCTTTCTTT | CASSEWKGQGTEAFF
NA | TRBJ2-5 | once | TRBV7-9 | TGTGCCAGCAGCATGACAGCTCAAGCGACCCAGTACTTC | CASSMTAQATQYF
NA | TRBJ2-5 | few | TRBV9 | TGTGCCAGCAGCGTACGGGAAGAGACCCAGTACTTC | CASSVREETQYF
TRBD2 | TRBJ2-5 | NA | TRBV3-1 | TGTGCCAGCAGCCAAGGCCAGGTAGCGGGGGAGGAGACCCAGTACTTC | CASSQGQVAGEETQYF
NA | TRBJ1-5 | NA | TRBV21-1 | TGTGCCAGCCAGAGGCAGCCCCAGCATTTT | CASQRQPQHF
NA | TRBJ1-2 | few | TRBV27 | TGTGCCAGCAGTCCCCGACAGGCCTTTAATGGCTACACCTTC | CASSPRQAFNGYTF
TRBD2 | TRBJ2-1 | few | TRBV6-2/TRBV6-3 | TGTGCCAGCAGACCCCGACGACTAGCGGTTATATACAATGAGCAGTTCTTC | CASRPRRLAVIYNEQFF
NA | TRBJ1-1 | NA | TRBV25-1 | TGTGCCAGCAGGGGACTCGGAGGGGGCACTGAAGCTTTCTTT | CASRGLGGGTEAFF
NA | TRBJ2-7 | NA | TRBV20-1 | TGCAGTTCCCCCAGAGATGTGGCCGAGCAGTACTTC | CSSPRDVAEQYF
NA | TRBJ2-7 | NA | TRBV11-1 | TGTGCCAGCAGCTATAGAGGTCTAGGGGCCTACAATGAGCAGTACTTC | CASSYRGLGAYNEQYF
TRBD2 | TRBJ2-1 | NA | TRBV12-3/TRBV12-4 | TGTGCCAGCAGTTCGGGACTAAGGACTTACAATGAGCAGTTCTTC | CASSSGLRTYNEQFF
TRBD1 | TRBJ2-3 | NA | TRBV7-8 | TGTGCCAGCAGCTTAGGGTCCCCGGGACAGGGGACAGATACGCAGTATTTT | CASSLGSPGQGTDTQYF
NA | TRBJ1-2 | NA | TRBV25-1 | TGTGCCAGCAGTGGCAGGGGTAACTATGGCTACACCTTC | CASSGRGNYGYTF
NA | TRBJ2-6 | NA | TRBV9 | TGTGCCAGCAGCACCCGCCCAATAGGGAGGGGGCGACTCTCTGGGGCCAACGTCCTGACTTTC | CASSTRPIGRGRLSGANVLTF
NA | TRBJ2-7 | NA | TRBV6-5 | TGTGCCAGCAGTTACTCGTCACAGGGAACCTACGAGCAGTACTTC | CASSYSSQGTYEQYF
NA | TRBJ2-7 | few | TRBV11-2 | TGTGCCAGCAGCTTCTCCGGGACCGCTTACGAGCAGTACTTC | CASSFSGTAYEQYF
TRBD1 | TRBJ1-5 | NA | TRBV27 | TGTGCCAGCAGTCCCACGACAGGGTTCAATCAGCCCCAGCATTTT | CASSPTTGFNQPQHF
NA | TRBJ2-5 | NA | TRBV2 | TGTGCCAGCAAGGTGAAAGAGACCCAGTACTTC | CASKVKETQYF
TRBD1 | TRBJ2-5 | few | TRBV7-2 | TGTGCCAGCAGCTTAGAGGGACAGGGCTATGAGACCCAGTACTTC | CASSLEGQGYETQYF
NA | TRBJ1-6 | NA | TRBV12-3/TRBV12-4 | TGTGCCAGCAGTTTGGGCAAGACAAATTCACCCCTCCACTTT | CASSLGKTNSPLHF
TRBD1 | TRBJ2-7 | NA | TRBV5-1 | TGCGCCAGCAGCTTGAGGTCCGGGACAGGGAGCTACGAGCAGTACTTC | CASSLRSGTGSYEQYF
TRBD2 | TRBJ2-5 | NA | TRBV6-2/TRBV6-3 | TGTGCCAGCAGTTACTCAGTAGCGGGGTGGCAAGAGACCCAGTACTTC | CASSYSVAGWQETQYF
TRBD2 | TRBJ2-1 | NA | TRBV2 | TGTGCCAGACAGTGGTGTGGCGGGAGTGGGGACAATGAGCAGTTCTTC | CARQWCGGSGDNEQFF
NA | TRBJ2-3 | NA | TRBV6-2/TRBV6-3 | TGTGCCAGCACCAGGACTGGGGCAGATACGCAGTATTTT | CASTRTGADTQYF
TRBD2 | TRBJ2-3 | NA | TRBV20-1 | TGCAGTGCTAGAGATCCCGGGACTAGCAGCACAGATACGCAGTATTTT | CSARDPGTSSTDTQYF
NA | TRBJ2-3 | NA | TRBV12-3/TRBV12-4 | TGTGCCAGCAGTTTTCAGTATACGCAGTATTTT | CASSFQYTQYF
NA | TRBJ1-2 | NA | TRBV20-1 | TGCAGTGTTAGGGGGGAAAGTGCCATCTATGGCTACACCTTC | CSVRGESAIYGYTF
NA | TRBJ2-5 | NA | TRBV27 | TGTGCCAGCAGTTTCCAGGGATACAATGAGCAGTACTTC | CASSFQGYNEQYF
NA | TRBJ2-2 | NA | TRBV5-5 | TGTGCCAGCGCTCTGGGGGTGGCCGGGGAGCTGTTTTTT | CASALGVAGELFF
NA | TRBJ2-7 | many | TRBV28 | TGTGCCAGCAGTTCCCCGGAGGGTTACGAGCAGTACTTC | CASSSPEGYEQYF